Below, 9 T cell receptor beta chains from the same sample are listed, as sequenced in a study of Graves' ophthalmopathy and Graves' hyperthyroidism. Transcripts of RNA were the source for amplifying TCR beta CDR3 regions. After a first-round RT-PCR with HTBI primers, a second-round multiplex PCR was run. TCRdb re-derived calls from the multiplex PCR reads in MiXCR, one entry per CDR3 protein. Here the sample spans over 450,000 distinct CDR3 sequences, around 15% being singletons. The sample comprised blood. The source is a woman in her 30s with Graves' ophthalmopathy.

Ten or more counts support this clonotype. The rearrangement uses TRBV28 and TRBJ2-7; 8 bases agree with TRBD2. The CDR3 has 14 amino acids. The V gene's germline CDR1 is MDHEN and CDR2 SYDVKM. The V segment lost 5 bases and the J segment 4 bases; nucleotides outside the gene matches: 7. The CDR3 nucleotides are TGTGCCAGCAGTCCCGGGACTAGTTTGTACGAGCAGTACTTC. As protein: CASSPGTSLYEQYF. Full variable domain (rest looked up from reference TRBV28 and TRBJ2-7): DVKVTQSSRYLVKRTGEKVFLECVQDMDHENMFWYRQDPGLGLRLIYFSYDVKMKEKGDIPEGYSVSREKKERFSLILESASTNQTSMYLCASSPGTSLYEQYFGPGTRLTVT.

This clonotype has ten or more counts. CDR3 amino acids: CSARQVGYMDEQYF. CDR3 DNA: TGCAGTGCTAGGCAGGTGGGGTATATGGACGAGCAGTACTTC. The V gene is TRBV20-1, the J gene TRBJ2-7; D is unresolved. The germline V gene encodes CDR1 DFQATT and CDR2 SNEGSKA (reference sequence). V gave up 3 bases and J gave up 5 bases, with 17 bases separating them. CDR3 length: 14 amino acids.

This clonotype was recorded many times. The chain carries TRBV20-1 and TRBJ2-7; 8 nucleotides match TRBD1. Germline V gene lookup returns CDR1 DFQATT and CDR2 SNEGSKA (reference sequence). J lost 3 bases, V lost 6 bases, and 10 bases had no gene match. The CDR3 loop spans 14 amino acids. The CDR3 DNA follows: TGCAGTGCCAAAGAGTGGGACAGGCACTACGAGCAGTACTTC. It codes for CSAKEWDRHYEQYF.

Many counts were recorded for this clonotype. The rearrangement links TRBV7-9 to TRBJ1-1, with D maybe TRBD1 (5 bases). V shed 3 bases and J shed 6 bases, with 14 bases lying between them. Germline loops: CDR1 SEHNR, CDR2 FQNEAQ (reference sequence). The CDR3 is 14 residues long. This CDR3 reads CASSFSREGPEAFF. CDR3 coding DNA: TGTGCCAGCAGCTTTTCCAGGGAGGGTCCTGAAGCTTTCTTT.

This clonotype was seen repeatedly, ten times or more. This chain links TRBV30 with TRBJ2-5, with D possibly being TRBD2 (5 bases). This CDR3 region has 15 residues. The V and J ends lost 0 bases and 4 bases respectively, with 15 bases between them. Germline values: CDR1 GTSNPN, CDR2 SVGIG (reference sequence). CDR3 nucleotides: TGTGCCTGGAGTGTACTTGGATTCAGCGGAGAGACCCAGTACTTC. This sequence encodes CAWSVLGFSGETQYF.

The chain uses TRBV27 and TRBJ2-7; maybe TRBD1 (6 bases). The V end lost 5 bases, the J end lost 0 bases, and 11 bases lay between the germline ends. The length of the CDR3 is 14 residues. CDR1 and CDR2 from the germline V gene are MNHEY and SMNVEV (reference sequence). The CDR3 sequence is CASSNGDNSYEQYF. The CDR3 DNA sequence: TGTGCCAGCAGTAACGGGGACAACTCCTACGAGCAGTACTTC.

This clonotype was seen many times. The chain is built from TRBV6-1 and TRBJ1-5; a weak D match, TRBD1 (5 bases). CDR3 size: 21 residues. V lost 2 bases to trimming and J lost 0 bases, with 26 bases between them. Germline V lookup: CDR1 MNHNS, CDR2 SASEGT. The CDR3 DNA is TGTGCCAGCAGTGAACGGGTTAATCCGCCGGTTGGGACGTATAGCAATCAGCCCCAGCATTTT. Amino acid sequence: CASSERVNPPVGTYSNQPQHF.

This clonotype came up many times. This sequence joins TRBV28 and TRBJ2-3, with 11 bases fitting TRBD2. The CDR3 contains 15 residues. V lost 5 bases and J lost 4; bases outside the gene matches: 5. The germline V gene encodes CDR1 MDHEN and CDR2 SYDVKM. CDR3 in DNA: TGTGCCAGCAGTCCTCTAGCGGGAGGCCCAGATACGCAGTATTTT. It translates to CASSPLAGGPDTQYF.

This clonotype was observed at least ten times. CDR3 loop: CASSLRSRDKNQPQHF. The DNA of the CDR3 is TGTGCCAGCAGTCTTCGGAGCCGGGACAAGAATCAGCCCCAGCATTTT. V and J are TRBV7-8 and TRBJ1-5; D possibly corresponds to TRBD1 (6 bases). The CDR3 sequence is 16 residues long. The V gene's germline CDR1 is SGHVS and CDR2 FQNEAQ. The ends were cut back, 6 bases at V and 4 bases at J, with 19 bases in the middle. The entire variable domain, with the rest obtained from reference TRBV7-8 and TRBJ1-5, is as follows: GAGVSQSPRYKVAKRGQDVALRCDPISGHVSLFWYQQALGQGPEFLTYFQNEAQLDKSGLPSDRFFAERPEGSVSTLKIQRTQQEDSAVYLCASSLRSRDKNQPQHFGDGTRLSIL.